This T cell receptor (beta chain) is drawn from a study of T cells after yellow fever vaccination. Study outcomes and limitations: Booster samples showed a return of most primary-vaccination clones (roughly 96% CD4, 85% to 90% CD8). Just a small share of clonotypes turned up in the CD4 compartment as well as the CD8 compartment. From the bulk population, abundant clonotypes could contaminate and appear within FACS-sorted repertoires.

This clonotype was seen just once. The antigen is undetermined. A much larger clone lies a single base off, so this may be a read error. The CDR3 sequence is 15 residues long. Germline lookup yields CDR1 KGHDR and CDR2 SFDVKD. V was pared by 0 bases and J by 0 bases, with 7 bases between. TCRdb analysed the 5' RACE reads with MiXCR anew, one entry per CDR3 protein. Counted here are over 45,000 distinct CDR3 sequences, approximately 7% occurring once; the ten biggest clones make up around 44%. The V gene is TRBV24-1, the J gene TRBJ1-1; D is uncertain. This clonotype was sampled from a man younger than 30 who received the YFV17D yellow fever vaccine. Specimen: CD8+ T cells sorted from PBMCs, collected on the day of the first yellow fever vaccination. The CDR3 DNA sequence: TGTGCCACCAGTGATTTGAAGAGCATGAACACTGAAGCTTTCTTT. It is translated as CATSDLKSMNTEAFF.